The 23 T cell receptor beta chains below were found in one sample sequenced in a study of T cell responses to AZD1222 COVID-19 vaccine. Method: immunoSEQ multiplex PCR; TCRdb's copy keeps in-frame clones and lacks some. The data hold about 120,000 clones, with 88% observed a single time. The input for sequencing was peripheral blood, taken 28 days after the second AZD1222 dose. The receptor set was obtained from an adult who received the AZD1222 COVID-19 vaccine.

The CDR3 sequence: CASSIGQGVVEQFF. CDR3 DNA sequence: TGTGCCAGTAGTATTGGCCAGGGAGTGGTTGAGCAGTTCTTC. The chain combines TRBV19 with TRBJ2-1; perhaps D is TRBD1 or TRBD2 (5 bases each). The CDR3 spans 14 residues. Germline V CDR1 and CDR2: LNHDA, SQIVND (reference sequence). V was cut by 3 bases and J by 9 bases, with 15 bases left in between.

The chain is built from TRBV6-5 and TRBJ2-2, with a tentative D call TRBD1 (5 bases). Germline V lookup: CDR1 MNHEY, CDR2 SVGAGI. The CDR3 runs 14 residues. V was cut by 1 base and J by 4 bases, with 7 bases left in between. The CDR3 DNA reads TGTGCCAGCAGTTACTTTCAGGGCACCGGGGAGCTGTTTTTT. Protein product: CASSYFQGTGELFF.

The chain has TRBV7-2 and TRBJ1-1, with a tentative D call TRBD1 (5 bases). V lost 2 bases and J 1 base, leaving 14 bases between the germline ends. CDR3 length: 16 residues. Germline-derived CDR1 and CDR2 are SGHTA and FQGNSA. For the CDR3, the DNA is TGTGCCAGCAGCTTAAATGGGGGGGGAGCGAACACTGAAGCTTTCTTT. Translation gives CASSLNGGGANTEAFF.

This rearrangement joins TRBV11-2 to TRBJ2-7; 9 nucleotides align to TRBD2. The CDR3 runs to 19 residues. The V and J ends lost 5 bases and 4 bases, in that order; junction bases with no gene match: 21. The germline V gene has CDR1 SGHAT and CDR2 FQNNGV. The CDR3: CASSRGARGLAGGRYEQYF. The CDR3 DNA follows: TGTGCCAGCAGCAGGGGAGCCCGCGGCCTTGCGGGGGGGCGTTACGAGCAGTACTTC. Together with reference TRBV11-2 and TRBJ2-7, the CDR3 gives the full variable domain: EAGVAQSPRYKIIEKRQSVAFWCNPISGHATLYWYQQILGQGPKLLIQFQNNGVVDDSQLPKDRFSAERLKGVDSTLKIQPAKLEDSAVYLCASSRGARGLAGGRYEQYFGPGTRLTVT.

In this sample, this clone turned up once. The V gene is TRBV4-3, the J gene TRBJ1-1, with D possibly matching TRBD1 (5 bases). This CDR3 has 17 amino acids. CDR1 is LGHNA, CDR2 YSLEER, per germline. V was pared by 2 bases and J by 0 bases, with 16 bases between. The chain's CDR3 is CASSQPGAGLMNTEAFF. The CDR3, as DNA: TGCGCCAGCAGCCAACCCGGCGCAGGGCTGATGAACACTGAAGCTTTCTTT.

This sequence joins TRBV29-1 and TRBJ1-3; 7 bases align to TRBD1. The CDR3 is made up of 16 amino acids. Germline V gives CDR1 SQVTM, CDR2 ANQGSEA. The V segment lost 5 bases and the J segment 2 bases; nucleotides outside the gene matches: 12. The CDR3 DNA is TGCAGCGTTCGAGGGGGGAAGGGGGCAACTGGAAACACCATATATTTT. Protein: CSVRGGKGATGNTIYF. The complete variable domain, with remaining parts taken from reference TRBV29-1 and TRBJ1-3, reads SAVISQKPSRDICQRGTSLTIQCQVDSQVTMMFWYRQQPGQSLTLIATANQGSEATYESGFVIDKFPISRPNLTFSTLTVSNMSPEDSSIYLCSVRGGKGATGNTIYFGEGSWLTVV.

The gene calls are TRBV7-2 and TRBJ2-7; 7 bases are a match to TRBD2. With 2 bases clipped from V and 0 bases from J, the junction kept 10 bases outside the gene matches. The CDR3 has 17 residues. Germline lookup yields CDR1 SGHTA and CDR2 FQGNSA. The CDR3 is CASSLRGGSYSSYEQYF. In nucleotides, the CDR3 is TGTGCCAGCAGCTTAAGGGGCGGGAGTTACAGCTCCTACGAGCAGTACTTC. The full variable domain, its missing parts supplied by reference TRBV7-2 and TRBJ2-7, is GAGVSQSPSNKVTEKGKDVELRCDPISGHTALYWYRQSLGQGLEFLIYFQGNSAPDKSGLPSDRFSAERTGGSVSTLTIQRTQQEDSAVYLCASSLRGGSYSSYEQYFGPGTRLTVT.

A single count supports this clone. V and J are TRBV5-1 and TRBJ1-5; TRBD1 is a possible D gene (5 bases). The CDR3 is 18 residues long. Looked up from germline, CDR1 is SGHRS and CDR2 is YFSETQ. Trimming removed 4 bases at V and 4 bases at J, with 24 bases between. The CDR3 protein is CASSHRVSGVVRNQPQHF. Written as DNA, the CDR3 is TGCGCCAGCAGCCACCGGGTTTCGGGGGTGGTGAGGAATCAGCCCCAGCATTTT.

The chain recombines TRBV6-4 with TRBJ1-1; D is ambiguous. The germline V gene encodes CDR1 MRHNA and CDR2 SNTAGT. This CDR3 is built from 13 residues. V dropped 5 bases and J dropped 0 bases, with 7 bases sitting between them. CDR3 nucleotide sequence: TGTGCCAGCAGTAGTCTCATGAACACTGAAGCTTTCTTT. This gives the protein CASSSLMNTEAFF.

The chain employs TRBV7-2 and TRBJ2-1, with D uncertain. The length of the CDR3 is 13 residues. V gave up 3 bases and J gave up 2 bases, with 5 bases separating them. Germline-derived CDR1 and CDR2 are SGHTA and FQGNSA. CDR3: CASSLGTYNEQFF. The CDR3 nucleotides read TGTGCCAGCAGCTTGGGAACCTACAATGAGCAGTTCTTC.

In its sample, this clone was seen a few times. The V call is TRBV6-6, the J call TRBJ1-2; D call uncertain. The CDR3 spans 11 residues. Trimming cost V 10 bases and J 3 bases, with 9 bases left between them. Germline CDR1 reads MNHNY; CDR2 reads SVGAGI (reference sequence). The CDR3 reads CATGRYYGYTF. The CDR3 DNA follows: TGTGCCACCGGAAGGTACTATGGCTACACCTTC.

V usage is TRBV19 and J usage is TRBJ2-7; 11 bases align to TRBD2. J gave up 2 bases and V 5 bases, and 2 bases lay outside the gene matches. Germline CDR1 LNHDA, CDR2 SQIVND (reference sequence). The CDR3 loop spans 14 amino acids. For the CDR3, the DNA is TGTGCCAGTAGTCCGGGACTAGCGGCCTACGAGCAGTACTTC. Its protein product is CASSPGLAAYEQYF.

The chain has TRBV12-5 and TRBJ2-5, with D hard to call. CDR1 and CDR2 from the germline V gene are LGHNT and FRNRAP. The CDR3 is made up of 13 amino acids. Trimming cost V 0 bases and J 5 bases, with 7 bases left between them. The DNA of the CDR3 is TGTGCTAGTGGTTTGGTAAATCGGGAGACCCAGTACTTC. Its translation: CASGLVNRETQYF.

V is TRBV12-5 and J is TRBJ1-3; the match to TRBD1 covers 8 bases. From germline, CDR1 is LGHNT and CDR2 FRNRAP. CDR3 length: 16 amino acids. V gave up 0 bases and J gave up 4 bases; unmatched junction bases: 5. CDR3 in DNA: TGTGCTAGTGGTTTGGTATCGACAGGGGTGGGAAACACCATATATTTT. It codes for CASGLVSTGVGNTIYF.

The chain couples TRBV29-1 to TRBJ1-1, with D possibly being TRBD1 (5 bases). Trimming cost V 5 bases and J 1 base, with 14 bases left between them. The CDR3 contains 14 residues. Germline V gene sequence: CDR1 SQVTM, CDR2 ANQGSEA. This CDR3 reads CSVLRGFRNTEAFF. The CDR3, as DNA: TGCAGCGTTCTGAGGGGTTTTAGGAACACTGAAGCTTTCTTT.

The chain links TRBV6-2 or TRBV6-3 to TRBJ2-2, with TRBD1 identical over 10 bases. V shed 4 bases, J shed 4 bases, and the junction held 9 bases outside the gene matches. Germline-derived CDR1 and CDR2 are MNHEY and SVGEGT. This CDR3 is built from 17 residues. CDR3 sequence: CASSWLIRTGGTGELFF. Here the CDR3 DNA reads TGTGCCAGCAGTTGGTTAATTCGGACAGGGGGCACCGGGGAGCTGTTTTTT.

This clone was observed once. This chain connects TRBV5-1 to TRBJ1-1; D is undetermined. Germline V gene sequence: CDR1 SGHRS, CDR2 YFSETQ. The CDR3 is 13 residues long. V was pared by 4 bases and J by 4 bases, with 11 bases between. The CDR3: CASSPHVGTEAFF. CDR3 sequence (DNA): TGCGCCAGCAGCCCGCACGTGGGCACTGAAGCTTTCTTT.

The V and J genes are TRBV12-5 and TRBJ1-2; D possibly corresponds to TRBD1 (5 bases). The V gene lost 6 bases and the J gene lost 0 bases, with 23 bases spanning the gap. CDR3 length: 18 amino acids. Germline V gives CDR1 LGHNT, CDR2 FRNRAP. The CDR3 bases are TGTGCTAGTGGCCCCAGTACTGGGAGGGACGGCCCTAACTATGGCTACACCTTC. Protein: CASGPSTGRDGPNYGYTF.

CDR3 amino acids: CAIQGQKGEQYF. The DNA of the CDR3 is TGTGCCATACAGGGACAGAAGGGAGAGCAGTACTTC. V and J are TRBV10-3 and TRBJ2-7; TRBD1 matches at 7 bases. The junction had 9 bases not matched to a gene; V was cut back by 9 bases and J by 7 bases. CDR1 ENHRY and CDR2 SYGVKD come from the germline V gene. The CDR3 runs to 12 residues.

Only a few counts were recorded for this clone. The chain combines TRBV7-2 with TRBJ2-7; 8 bases match TRBD2. J was trimmed by 3 bases and V by 3 bases; bases with no gene match: 7. The CDR3 runs 15 residues. Germline CDR1 SGHTA, CDR2 FQGNSA. CDR3 DNA sequence: TGTGCCAGCAGCTTCGGCGGGGGGCTCTACTACGAGCAGTACTTC. Its translation is CASSFGGGLYYEQYF.

V is TRBV28 and J is TRBJ2-1; D call uncertain. The germline V gene encodes CDR1 MDHEN and CDR2 SYDVKM. CDR3 length equals 12 residues. Trimming pared 11 bases from V and 8 bases from J, leaving 16 bases between. CDR3 bases: TGTGCCTCGCAGTTTAGGAAAGATGAGCAGTTCTTC. This translates into CASQFRKDEQFF.

The chain has TRBV5-6 and TRBJ2-7; D is uncertain. CDR3 length equals 12 residues. Germline V gene lookup returns CDR1 SGHDT and CDR2 YYEEEE. V was shortened by 5 bases and J by 1 base, with 7 bases between the two germline ends. CDR3 sequence: CASSLNSYEQYF. The DNA of the CDR3 is TGTGCCAGCAGTCTCAATTCCTACGAGCAGTACTTC.

This rearrangement joins TRBV19 to TRBJ1-1; possibly TRBD1 for D (6 bases). V was clipped by 3 bases and J by 7 bases, with 15 bases between them. CDR1 and CDR2 from the germline V gene are LNHDA and SQIVND (reference sequence). This CDR3 spans 14 amino acids. The CDR3 spells CASSIQTGSSEAFF. The CDR3 nucleotides are TGTGCCAGTAGTATCCAGACAGGTTCGAGTGAAGCTTTCTTT.